A single sample gave rise to the 7 T cell receptor beta chains below, sequenced in a study of T-cell reconstitution after alpha-beta-depleted transplantation in children. Molecular barcoding with unique molecular identifiers was used for the TCRbeta library. TCRdb fed the PCR reads into MiXCR, producing one record per CDR3 protein. The table shows fewer than 700,000 distinct CDR3 sequences, with over 10% occurring only once. The sample here was PBMCs, mostly from graft donor cells, taken 360 days after TCRalphabeta/CD19-depleted stem cell transplant. These receptors all come from a male patient younger than 18 who had a stem cell transplant for acute myeloid leukemia, so the T cells may come from the graft donor.

This clonotype was detected only a few times. This chain uses TRBV15 with TRBJ2-1; D is perhaps TRBD2 (5 bases). V dropped 3 bases and J dropped 4 bases, with 22 bases sitting between them. The germline gives CDR1 LNHNV, CDR2 YYDKDF (reference sequence). This CDR3 has 18 residues. Written as DNA, the CDR3 is TGTGCCACCAGCAGGGGCTACAAAGAGCGGCCGGGGTACAATGAGCAGTTCTTC. Its protein is CATSRGYKERPGYNEQFF.

The V call is TRBV18, the J call TRBJ2-7; D is unresolved. Trimming cost V 3 bases and J 0 bases, with 24 bases left between them. This CDR3 contains 19 residues. Germline CDR1 and CDR2: KGHSH and LQKENI. CDR3 residues: CASSPVFWSLQASSYEQYF. The CDR3 DNA follows: TGTGCCAGCTCACCGGTGTTTTGGAGTCTTCAGGCCTCCTCCTACGAGCAGTACTTC.

This clonotype was observed a few times. The rearrangement uses TRBV20-1 and TRBJ2-2; no reliable D call. The CDR3 contains 15 residues. V gave up 1 base and J gave up 0 bases, with 9 bases separating them. Germline CDR1 DFQATT, CDR2 SNEGSKA (reference sequence). CDR3 protein: CSARVGRTNTGELFF. Written as DNA, the CDR3 is TGCAGTGCTAGAGTGGGAAGGACGAACACCGGGGAGCTGTTTTTT.

The table lists this clonotype with many counts. The V and J genes are TRBV12-3 or TRBV12-4 and TRBJ2-7; no firm D call. CDR3 length: 12 amino acids. The germline V and J ends were trimmed by 3 bases and 3 bases, with 6 bases remaining between them. In DNA, the CDR3 is TGTGCCAGCAGTTTCCGGGTCTACGAGCAGTACTTC. Its protein is CASSFRVYEQYF.

This clonotype was detected ten times or more. J is TRBJ2-1 and V is TRBV5-1; 8 bases fit TRBD1. V was pared by 6 bases and J by 6 bases, with 5 bases of the junction left unmatched. The CDR3 sequence is 13 residues long. CDR1 and CDR2 from the germline V gene are SGHRS and YFSETQ. This chain's CDR3 is CASTGTGPNEQFF. CDR3 coding DNA: TGCGCCAGCACCGGGACAGGTCCCAATGAGCAGTTCTTC.

In this sample, this clonotype turned up a few times. The rearrangement links TRBV3-1 to TRBJ2-7, with 9 bases that match TRBD2. The germline V gene has CDR1 LGHDT and CDR2 YNNKEL (reference sequence). The CDR3 extends over 14 amino acids. V shed 5 bases, J shed 0 bases, and the junction held 2 bases outside the gene matches. The CDR3 reads CASSRTSVSYEQYF. In DNA form, the CDR3 reads TGTGCCAGCAGCAGGACTAGCGTCTCCTACGAGCAGTACTTC.

In its sample, this clonotype was seen a few times. The chain employs TRBV7-9 and TRBJ2-1, with 10 nucleotides matching TRBD1. The CDR3 is 15 residues long. The junction had 7 bases not matched to a gene; V was cut back by 4 bases and J by 7 bases. The germline V gene has CDR1 SEHNR and CDR2 FQNEAQ (reference sequence). The CDR3 DNA is TGTGCCAGCAGCTACTGGGACAGGGGTATGAATGAGCAGTTCTTC. Protein sequence: CASSYWDRGMNEQFF.